This T cell receptor (beta chain) was captured by sequencing in a study of cytomegalovirus exposure and HLA in healthy donors. The germline V gene has CDR1 LNHNV and CDR2 YYDKDF (reference sequence). The CDR3 covers 20 residues. The ends lost 7 bases at V and 2 bases at J; junction bases unmatched: 20. This clone was observed once. The PCR ran on 60 Vbeta and 13 Jbeta primers. Measured with immunoSEQ multiplex PCR; TCRdb has only the in-frame clones, and not every one. The sample lists about 140,000 clones, about 61% occurring once. This receptor was taken from a male donor in good health and CMV-seronegative. The gene calls are TRBV15 and TRBJ1-4; 9 bases are shared with TRBD1. Sequencing input: PBMCs. DNA for the CDR3: TGTGCCACCACCGCTACAACCGGTACAGGGGGCGCGGGTACTAATGAAAAACTGTTTTTT. It encodes CATTATTGTGGAGTNEKLFF.